The rows below give T cell receptor beta chains drawn from one sample of a study of blood T cell repertoires in COVID-19. Profiling relied on immunoSEQ multiplex PCR, and the TCRdb table lists in-frame clones only, not all of them. The repertoire holds some 350,000 clones, approximately 89% seen once, with less than 3.5% in the top ten. What was sequenced was peripheral blood. The receptor source for this set is a woman between 18 and 30 years old who had recovered from COVID-19. Each CDR3 is given with its conserved first and last residue. Each record gives: D gene, clone size, J gene, V gene, CDR3 DNA, CDR3 protein. The D gene is left open where the match is weak. A clone size is listed for some rows: how often the clone was seen (once, few, many), or a class if it is expanded.

D: .; size: .; J: TRBJ2-2; V: TRBV5-1; DNA: TGCGCCAGCAGCTTGTTAGGCTTAGGGGGCACCGGGGAGCTGTTTTTT; CDR3: CASSLLGLGGTGELFF
D: TRBD1; size: .; J: TRBJ1-5; V: TRBV6-5; DNA: TGTGCCAGCAGCCCGGACAGGGCAAATCAGCCCCAGCATTTT; CDR3: CASSPDRANQPQHF
D: TRBD2; size: .; J: TRBJ2-3; V: TRBV19; DNA: TGTGCCAGTAGTGCTCTAGCGGGGGGCCCAGATACGCAGTATTTT; CDR3: CASSALAGGPDTQYF
D: .; size: .; J: TRBJ1-6; V: TRBV5-6; DNA: TGTGCCAGCAGCCCCGGTTTCGGGACACGGGCCTATAATTCACCCCTCCACTTT; CDR3: CASSPGFGTRAYNSPLHF
D: .; size: once; J: TRBJ2-3; V: TRBV5-1; DNA: TGCGCCAGCAGCCCCGGGGGGCCGTTACTCACAGATACGCAGTATTTT; CDR3: CASSPGGPLLTDTQYF
D: .; size: .; J: TRBJ2-5; V: TRBV5-1; DNA: TGCGCCAGCAGCTTACAGGGTGAGACCCAGTACTTC; CDR3: CASSLQGETQYF
D: TRBD2; size: .; J: TRBJ2-5; V: TRBV11-2; DNA: TGTGCCAGCAGCCACGGGGCTAGCGGGAGTGTAGAGACCCAGTACTTC; CDR3: CASSHGASGSVETQYF
D: .; size: few; J: TRBJ1-1; V: TRBV12-3/TRBV12-4; DNA: TGTGCCAGCACTCGAAACCAGGGAGGGGCGCCTTTCTTT; CDR3: CASTRNQGGAPFF
D: TRBD1; size: .; J: TRBJ2-4; V: TRBV5-1; DNA: TGCGCCAGCGCGACAGGTACAGGGGGTGACATTCAGTACTTC; CDR3: CASATGTGGDIQYF
D: TRBD2; size: .; J: TRBJ2-3; V: TRBV10-3; DNA: TGTGCCATCAGTCGGGGGAGCGGGATTCGCACAGATACGCAGTATTTT; CDR3: CAISRGSGIRTDTQYF
D: .; size: few; J: TRBJ1-5; V: TRBV7-2; DNA: TGTGCCAGCAGCTTTGCACAGGGCCATGGGCAGCCCCAGCATTTT; CDR3: CASSFAQGHGQPQHF
D: .; size: .; J: TRBJ2-1; V: TRBV5-6; DNA: TGTGCCAGCAGCTTGGCTAGTTTGCATGAGCAGTTCTTC; CDR3: CASSLASLHEQFF
D: .; size: few; J: TRBJ2-6; V: TRBV7-2; DNA: TGTGCCAGCAGCGCTGGTGGGGGCGACGGGGCCAACGTCCTGACTTTC; CDR3: CASSAGGGDGANVLTF
D: .; size: .; J: TRBJ2-1; V: TRBV11-3; DNA: TGTGCCAGCAGCTTTGTCCTAGTTGGCAATGAGCAGTTCTTC; CDR3: CASSFVLVGNEQFF
D: .; size: .; J: TRBJ1-1; V: TRBV9; DNA: TGTGCCAGCAGCCTAAACCGGGGCACTGAAGCTTTCTTT; CDR3: CASSLNRGTEAFF
D: TRBD1; size: .; J: TRBJ1-2; V: TRBV6-5; DNA: TGTGCCAGCGGACAGGGGGCAAGTGTAAACACCTTC; CDR3: CASGQGASVNTF
D: .; size: .; J: TRBJ2-3; V: TRBV9; DNA: TGTGCCAGCAGCGTAGTCCCCGTCACAGATACGCAGTATTTT; CDR3: CASSVVPVTDTQYF
D: TRBD2; size: .; J: TRBJ2-1; V: TRBV6-2/TRBV6-3; DNA: TGTGCCAGCAGTTCCTCTGGACTAGCGGGAGGGTACTACAATGAGCAGTTCTTC; CDR3: CASSSSGLAGGYYNEQFF
D: TRBD1; size: .; J: TRBJ1-1; V: TRBV7-6; DNA: TGTGCCAGCAGCCAAATACAGGGGTGGAACACTGAAGCTTTCTTT; CDR3: CASSQIQGWNTEAFF
D: .; size: .; J: TRBJ1-1; V: TRBV6-5; DNA: TGTGCCAGCAGTTGGGGCTCTCTGAGAGTTAACACTGAAGCTTTCTTT; CDR3: CASSWGSLRVNTEAFF
D: TRBD1; size: once; J: TRBJ1-2; V: TRBV7-9; DNA: TGTGCCAGCAGCAGGACAGGGGAGGATGGCTACACCTTC; CDR3: CASSRTGEDGYTF
D: .; size: .; J: TRBJ2-3; V: TRBV2; DNA: TGTGCCAGCAGTGTAGGCGGAACAGATACGCAGTATTTT; CDR3: CASSVGGTDTQYF
D: TRBD2; size: .; J: TRBJ2-1; V: TRBV19; DNA: TGTGCCAGTAGTAGAAGCGGGAGCTCCTACAATGAGCAGTTCTTC; CDR3: CASSRSGSSYNEQFF
D: TRBD2; size: .; J: TRBJ2-5; V: TRBV5-1; DNA: TGCGCCAGCAGTTCGGGACTAGCGGGAGGAGAGACCCAGTACTTC; CDR3: CASSSGLAGGETQYF
D: TRBD2; size: .; J: TRBJ2-1; V: TRBV29-1; DNA: TGCAGCGTCCTAACGGGACTACCAAAGAATGAGCAGTTCTTC; CDR3: CSVLTGLPKNEQFF
D: TRBD1; size: .; J: TRBJ2-2; V: TRBV11-3; DNA: TGTGCCAGCAGCCCAGGGACAGTACCTGGCGGGGAGCTGTTTTTT; CDR3: CASSPGTVPGGELFF
D: .; size: .; J: TRBJ2-5; V: TRBV30; DNA: TGTGCCTGGACCCAACTAGTGGGGGGAGAGACCCAGTACTTC; CDR3: CAWTQLVGGETQYF
D: TRBD2; size: .; J: TRBJ2-2; V: TRBV5-1; DNA: TGCGCCAGCAGCACGGGACTAGCGGGAGTATTAACCGGGGAGCTGTTTTTT; CDR3: CASSTGLAGVLTGELFF
D: TRBD2; size: .; J: TRBJ2-1; V: TRBV4-3; DNA: TGCGCCAGCAGCCAAGATGCCGGGACTAGCTACAATGAGCAGTTCTTC; CDR3: CASSQDAGTSYNEQFF
D: TRBD2; size: .; J: TRBJ2-1; V: TRBV7-2; DNA: TGTGCCAGCAGCATTAGCGGGCTTTACAATGAGCAGTTCTTC; CDR3: CASSISGLYNEQFF
D: TRBD1; size: .; J: TRBJ1-5; V: TRBV18; DNA: TGTGCCAGCTCGCCAGGGACAGGGAGTCATCCCCAGCATTTT; CDR3: CASSPGTGSHPQHF
D: .; size: once; J: TRBJ1-1; V: TRBV5-5; DNA: TGTGCCAGCAGCTCCCCCGGGGGGGGCACTGAAGCTTTCTTT; CDR3: CASSSPGGGTEAFF
D: .; size: few; J: TRBJ1-6; V: TRBV27; DNA: TGTGCCAGCAGTTGGGGAGGTAATTCACCCCTCCACTTT; CDR3: CASSWGGNSPLHF
D: .; size: .; J: TRBJ1-2; V: TRBV5-6; DNA: TGTGCCAGCAGCTTACCGGGTGAAGACTATGGCTACACCTTC; CDR3: CASSLPGEDYGYTF
D: TRBD1; size: .; J: TRBJ2-3; V: TRBV29-1; DNA: TGCAGCGTCGCCGGGACAGGGGAGTTAGATACGCAGTATTTT; CDR3: CSVAGTGELDTQYF
D: TRBD1; size: .; J: TRBJ1-2; V: TRBV7-9; DNA: TGTGCCAGCAGCGAGGGGACAGGGGAGGGCTACACCTTC; CDR3: CASSEGTGEGYTF
D: .; size: .; J: TRBJ2-3; V: TRBV6-6; DNA: TGTGCCAGCAGCCCCAGGTCGGGGTTGATTACGGGTACGCAGTATTTT; CDR3: CASSPRSGLITGTQYF
D: TRBD1; size: .; J: TRBJ1-1; V: TRBV7-2; DNA: TGTGCCAGCAGCTTAGCGCCGCCAGGGGGCTTATTAACTGAAGCTTTCTTT; CDR3: CASSLAPPGGLLTEAFF
D: .; size: .; J: TRBJ1-5; V: TRBV10-2; DNA: TGCGCCAGCAGTGAACAGTCTTATCAGCCCCAGCATTTT; CDR3: CASSEQSYQPQHF
D: .; size: .; J: TRBJ2-5; V: TRBV5-8; DNA: TGTGCCAGCAGCCCATGGGGAGCCGTGGAGACCCAGTACTTC; CDR3: CASSPWGAVETQYF
D: .; size: .; J: TRBJ2-3; V: TRBV27; DNA: TGTGCCAGCAGTTTATCACAACAGGCCCCTGGGGAGTATTTT; CDR3: CASSLSQQAPGEYF
D: .; size: .; J: TRBJ1-1; V: TRBV6-2/TRBV6-3; DNA: TGTGCCAGCAGTTACGTGGGCAGGGGAGTCACTGAAGCTTTCTTT; CDR3: CASSYVGRGVTEAFF
D: .; size: .; J: TRBJ2-1; V: TRBV6-1; DNA: TGTGCCAGCAGTGAAGTAGGGGCTAGCTCCTACAATGAGCAGTTCTTC; CDR3: CASSEVGASSYNEQFF
D: .; size: .; J: TRBJ1-5; V: TRBV24-1; DNA: TGTGCCACGAGGGCCATTCACAATCAGCCCCAGCATTTT; CDR3: CATRAIHNQPQHF
D: .; size: .; J: TRBJ1-3; V: TRBV14; DNA: TGTGCCAGCAGCAAGATCACCAGGCGCAACACCATATATTTT; CDR3: CASSKITRRNTIYF
D: TRBD1; size: .; J: TRBJ1-2; V: TRBV11-2; DNA: TGTGCCAGCAGCTTAGAGGGTTGGACAGGGGGCGCCCTCTGGGGCTACACCTTC; CDR3: CASSLEGWTGGALWGYTF
D: TRBD1; size: .; J: TRBJ1-4; V: TRBV19; DNA: TGTGCCAGTAGTACGACAGGGCAGAGGGAAAAACTGTTTTTT; CDR3: CASSTTGQREKLFF
D: .; size: .; J: TRBJ1-2; V: TRBV9; DNA: TGTGCCAGCAGCGTATATCAGAGGGGGGGCTACACCTTC; CDR3: CASSVYQRGGYTF
D: TRBD2; size: .; J: TRBJ2-1; V: TRBV2; DNA: TGTGCCAGCAAGGCCCCACTAGCGGGCGTCTACAATGAGCAGTTCTTC; CDR3: CASKAPLAGVYNEQFF
D: .; size: .; J: TRBJ2-5; V: TRBV1; DNA: TGCACCAGCAGCCAAAGTAATGATTCGGGACTGAGGGGAGAGACCCAGTACTTC; CDR3: CTSSQSNDSGLRGETQYF
D: TRBD2; size: .; J: TRBJ2-5; V: TRBV6-5; DNA: TGTGCCAGCAGTTATCGCGGGGGGGAGACCCAGTACTTC; CDR3: CASSYRGGETQYF
D: TRBD1; size: once; J: TRBJ1-2; V: TRBV6-5; DNA: TGTGCCAGCAGTTACTCTGTAGAGGGGGCGCTGGGCTACACCTTC; CDR3: CASSYSVEGALGYTF
D: .; size: .; J: TRBJ2-2; V: TRBV11-3; DNA: TGTGCCAGCAGCGAACCGGGACTGGAGACCGGGGAGCTGTTTTTT; CDR3: CASSEPGLETGELFF
D: .; size: .; J: TRBJ2-1; V: TRBV7-9; DNA: TGTGCCAGCAGCCGCCCGGCTAGACACAATGAGCAGTTCTTC; CDR3: CASSRPARHNEQFF
D: TRBD2; size: .; J: TRBJ2-1; V: TRBV7-2; DNA: TGTGCCAGCAGCTTAGCGAGCGGGAACCTCTATAATGAGCAGTTCTTC; CDR3: CASSLASGNLYNEQFF
D: .; size: .; J: TRBJ2-1; V: TRBV27; DNA: TGTGCCAGCAGTTTAGTCCCTAGCTCCTACAATGAGCAGTTCTTC; CDR3: CASSLVPSSYNEQFF
D: .; size: once; J: TRBJ1-4; V: TRBV9; DNA: TGTGCCAGCAGCGTTACCCCCACAGACTATAATAATGAAAAACTGTTTTTT; CDR3: CASSVTPTDYNNEKLFF
D: .; size: .; J: TRBJ1-1; V: TRBV5-1; DNA: TGCGCCAGCAGCTTGGGGGTGGGAGGCGGAACTGAAGCTTTCTTT; CDR3: CASSLGVGGGTEAFF